This TCR beta chain was sequenced in a study of spatial heterogeneity in lung cancer. In the study overall: There were consistently more beta-chain sequences detected than alpha-chain sequences. The mean occurrence of each unique TCR and UMI combination in raw reads exceeded 9.5. General study points: Mutation counts in tumors were tracked by counts of expanded intratumoral alpha and beta TCRs.

Germline CDR1 reads MNHEY; CDR2 reads SMNVEV (reference sequence). V gave up 2 bases and J gave up 2 bases, with 4 bases separating them. CDR3 size: 13 residues. TCRdb re-called the 5' RACE reads through MiXCR, storing one row per CDR3 protein. The sample includes about 8,100 distinct CDR3 sequences, about 12% of them seen just once. As for time point: sample taken at primary tumor resection. Samples were obtained from more than 70 donors, all untreated early-stage non-small cell lung cancer patients. This clonotype came up many times. Its antigen is still unknown. Here the sequenced sample was lung tumor tissue, taken at surgery. The origin of this receptor is a male donor with early-stage non-small cell lung cancer. This rearrangement joins TRBV27 to TRBJ2-1; no reliable D call. The CDR3 here is CASSLDPYNEQFF. DNA of the CDR3: TGTGCCAGCAGTTTAGATCCCTACAATGAGCAGTTCTTC.